The clone carrying this T cell receptor beta chain has a handful of counts. Its specificity is unknown. The data originate from a study of shared clonotypes between healthy human individuals. Notes on the study in general: Clonotype sharing among donors was thought likely to change with sequencing depth.

The CDR3 covers 13 residues. V was clipped by 0 bases and J by 9 bases, with 14 bases between them. Germline CDR1 is GTSNPN and CDR2 is SVGIG (reference sequence). Execution of the assay was at deep level. Genomic DNA (from each subset) was split evenly across several immunoSEQ plates. Clones were sequenced by immunoSEQ multiplex PCR, and TCRdb holds only the in-frame ones, with some missing. The sample consists of some 480,000 clones, 70% to 85% of them appearing once. Material: PBMCs. The TCR comes from a woman between 40 and 55 years old in good health. Some clones in this sample may be carry-over from other donors' samples. The rearrangement uses TRBV30 and TRBJ1-1; D unclear. The CDR3 DNA reads as TGTGCCTGGAGTGTGTTCGTCGGAACGAAAGCTTTCTTT. Its translation is CAWSVFVGTKAFF.